This T cell receptor (beta chain) came from a study of cytomegalovirus exposure and HLA in healthy donors. Study-wide results and caveats: V- and J-gene trimming of TCR beta was linked (in a later analysis) to a missense DCLRE1C variant. A later examination showed that TCR association rates differed by HLA locus, with DRB1 most and HLA-C fewest.

Note on this clone: Antigen specificity is unknown. The junction departs from the called germline gene at one end, perhaps through a read error.

Likely unrecorded immune exposures existed in these nominally healthy donors. A multiplex PCR was run with 60 Vbeta primers and 13 Jbeta primers. Here immunoSEQ multiplex PCR was the method, and the copy in TCRdb shows in-frame clones only, minus some. Of about 110,000 clones detected, 79% appear once; the ten largest clones hold approximately 3.1%. Germline V gene data show CDR1 as MNHEY and CDR2 as SMNVEV (reference sequence). CDR3 length equals 17 residues. The J gene is TRBJ1-3, the V gene TRBV27; 11 bases fit TRBD1. Source material: PBMCs. The source is a woman younger than 35 in good health and CMV-seropositive. The CDR3 DNA sequence: TGTGCCAGCAGTTTCCGGGGACAGGGGGGCAGGGGAATCACCATATATTTT. This encodes CASSFRGQGGRGITIYF.